The rows below give T cell receptor beta chains drawn from one sample of a study of T-cell memory formation after mild COVID-19. TCRdb re-analysed the 5' RACE reads in MiXCR, keeping a single row per CDR3 protein. Of 300,000 to 400,000 distinct CDR3 sequences in the sample, about an eighth were seen once. What was sequenced was PBMCs or a T cell subset sorted from them (not recorded which). All receptors come from a man between 18 and 35 years old who had mild COVID-19 (a few samples of this study predate the infection). Cell type and time point are not known. Each CDR3 is given with its conserved first and last residue. The D gene is left open where the match is weak. Expanded clones are given a class, and other clones once, few, many or no size at all.

TRBV29-1	TRBD1	.	TRBJ2-7	TGCAGCGTCTCGGCCGGGACAGGGACCGAGCAGTACTTC	CSVSAGTGTEQYF
TRBV4-3	.	few	TRBJ2-2	TGCGCCAGCAGCCAGATGACAGGACCGTACGGGGAGCTGTTTTTT	CASSQMTGPYGELFF
TRBV14	.	.	TRBJ1-4	TGTGCCAGCAGCCAAGAGCAGCTTGAAGAAAAACTGTTTTTT	CASSQEQLEEKLFF
TRBV7-9	TRBD1	.	TRBJ1-1	TGTGCCAGCAGTTACAGGGGAGGTATCACTGAAGCTTTCTTT	CASSYRGGITEAFF
TRBV6-2/TRBV6-3	TRBD1	many	TRBJ2-1	TGTGCCAGCAGGAACGCGGGACAGGGGGCACACGAGCAGTTCTTC	CASRNAGQGAHEQFF
TRBV4-3	.	few	TRBJ2-3	TGCGCCAGCAGCCAAGGGGAGGGGGAGATCACAGATACGCAGTATTTT	CASSQGEGEITDTQYF
TRBV5-1	.	.	TRBJ1-1	TGCGCCAGCAGCTTCAACCATGAGCCGACTGAAGCTTTCTTT	CASSFNHEPTEAFF
TRBV12-3/TRBV12-4	.	many	TRBJ1-5	TGTGCCAGCAGTTCAGAAAATACCAATCAGCCCCAGCATTTT	CASSSENTNQPQHF
TRBV30	.	.	TRBJ1-2	TGTGCCTGGAGTGCCAGTTTTTATGGCTACACCTTC	CAWSASFYGYTF
TRBV15	.	.	TRBJ2-4	TGTGCCACCAGTGCTGTCGGAAGTCGCTCTCAGTACTTC	CATSAVGSRSQYF
TRBV6-5	.	.	TRBJ1-1	TGTGCCAGCAGTTACTCGACCATGGTGGAGGGGAACACTGAAGCTTTCTTT	CASSYSTMVEGNTEAFF
TRBV4-2	.	.	TRBJ1-4	TGTGCCAGCAGCCGGAGGTCCCGGCGGGAAGAAGGGGAAAAACTGTTTTTT	CASSRRSRREEGEKLFF
TRBV7-2	TRBD2	few	TRBJ2-4	TGTGCCAGCAGCCCACAAACGGGGGGAAACATTCAGTACTTC	CASSPQTGGNIQYF
TRBV5-1	TRBD2	few	TRBJ2-5	TGCGCCAGCAGCGGGAGCGGGGGAAAGGAGACCCAGTACTTC	CASSGSGGKETQYF
TRBV18	.	.	TRBJ2-5	TGTGCCAGCTCACCACTGGGAAGCGGAGAGACCCAGTACTTC	CASSPLGSGETQYF
TRBV6-2/TRBV6-3	TRBD1	.	TRBJ2-2	TGTGCCAGCCCAGACAGGGAAAACACCGGGGAGCTGTTTTTT	CASPDRENTGELFF
TRBV20-1	.	.	TRBJ1-2	TGCAGTGCTAGAGGGAAGTTCGGGACGAACTATGGCTACACCTTC	CSARGKFGTNYGYTF
TRBV29-1	.	.	TRBJ2-5	TGCAGCGTTCGTACTAGTACGGAGACCCAGTACTTC	CSVRTSTETQYF
TRBV19	TRBD1	.	TRBJ2-3	TGTGCCAGTAGTAAGGACAGGGGGCTGCAAGATACGCAGTATTTT	CASSKDRGLQDTQYF
TRBV9	.	.	TRBJ2-2	TGTGCCAGCAGCTCTCGACAGGCCTACACCGGGGAGCTGTTTTTT	CASSSRQAYTGELFF
TRBV4-2	.	few	TRBJ2-5	TGTGCCAGCAGCCAAGATCTAACAGGGCAAGAGACCCAGTACTTC	CASSQDLTGQETQYF
TRBV6-5	.	.	TRBJ2-7	TGTGCCAGCAGTTATACGTGGCCAGGGGGGCCCCGGGTCTACGAGCAGTACTTC	CASSYTWPGGPRVYEQYF
TRBV7-2	.	few	TRBJ2-1	TGTGCCAGCAGCTTCCCACTTGATGTCAGTTCCTACAATGAGCAGTTCTTC	CASSFPLDVSSYNEQFF
TRBV7-2	TRBD1	once	TRBJ2-3	TGTGCCAGCAGCTCCCGGGACAGGGGTTCAGATACGCAGTATTTT	CASSSRDRGSDTQYF
TRBV5-1	.	few	TRBJ2-7	TGCGCCAGCAGCTTGGCCCATGAAAACGAGCAGTACTTC	CASSLAHENEQYF
TRBV18	.	many	TRBJ1-1	TGTGCCAGCTCACCACCGTCCAGCTCTGAAGCTTTCTTT	CASSPPSSSEAFF
TRBV7-2	.	many	TRBJ2-3	TGTGCCAGCAGCTTAAGGGTAGCGCCAGATACGCAGTATTTT	CASSLRVAPDTQYF
TRBV4-3	TRBD2	many	TRBJ2-1	TGCGCCAGCAGCCGAGAGCGGGGAGTTTACAATGAGCAGTTCTTC	CASSRERGVYNEQFF
TRBV5-6	.	.	TRBJ2-5	TGTGCCAGCAGCTGGAAGGGCCAGTACCAAGAGACCCAGTACTTC	CASSWKGQYQETQYF
TRBV5-1	.	few	TRBJ1-1	TGCGCCAGCAGCGAGGACAGGAACACTGAAGCTTTCTTT	CASSEDRNTEAFF
TRBV3-1	.	.	TRBJ1-5	TGTGCCAGCAGCCAAGATCGGGCTCGGGGTTTGAATCAGCCCCAGCATTTT	CASSQDRARGLNQPQHF
TRBV29-1	.	once	TRBJ2-7	TGCAGCGTTGGGACCTTGGACAGCTCCTACGAGCAGTACTTC	CSVGTLDSSYEQYF
TRBV12-3/TRBV12-4	.	.	TRBJ2-2	TGTGCCAGCAGTTTATTATCGCGGCCGAACACCGGGGAGCTGTTTTTT	CASSLLSRPNTGELFF
TRBV3-1	.	.	TRBJ2-4	TGTGCCAGCAGTCTAGGGGGCCGGGGGCGCCGTTTAAAGGACATTCAGTACTTC	CASSLGGRGRRLKDIQYF
TRBV6-5	TRBD2	few	TRBJ2-5	TGTGCCAGCAGTCTACTAGCGGGGGGCGCCAGAGAGACCCAGTACTTC	CASSLLAGGARETQYF
TRBV7-3	.	.	TRBJ2-3	TGTGCCAGCAGCCCCTCGCCCGAATGGGGGTTTGCAGATACGCAGTATTTT	CASSPSPEWGFADTQYF
TRBV6-6	.	few	TRBJ2-1	TGTGCCAGCAGTTACGGGGGGTACAATGAGCAGTTCTTC	CASSYGGYNEQFF
TRBV23-1	.	few	TRBJ1-2	TGCGCCAGCAGTCCCGCCCCTGACACCCGAGGAGACTATGGCTACACCTTC	CASSPAPDTRGDYGYTF
TRBV5-1	.	.	TRBJ2-5	TGCGCCAGCAGCTTAACGCCGTTAGAGACCCAGTACTTC	CASSLTPLETQYF
TRBV20-1	TRBD1	.	TRBJ1-2	TGCAGTGCTAGGCCTTTACAGGGGGGGGCCCGATTTTCTTATGGCTACACCTTC	CSARPLQGGARFSYGYTF
TRBV7-3	.	few	TRBJ2-5	TGTGCCAGCAGCTTAACGGGGGTCCGGGGGGCAGAGGAGACCCAGTACTTC	CASSLTGVRGAEETQYF
TRBV12-3/TRBV12-4	.	few	TRBJ2-3	TGTGCCAGCAGCTCCCCGGGACTGCCCCCGTTTACGCAGTATTTT	CASSSPGLPPFTQYF
TRBV5-1	TRBD1	few	TRBJ1-6	TGCGCCAGCAGCTTGTCCCGGGACAGGGGGCGAGGTAATTCACCCCTCCACTTT	CASSLSRDRGRGNSPLHF
TRBV3-1	.	few	TRBJ1-2	TGTGCCAGCAGCCAATACGGACGGGGCTACACCTTC	CASSQYGRGYTF
TRBV5-1	TRBD1	many	TRBJ1-2	TGCGCCAGCAGCTCGGAGACAGGGGTGGATGGCTACACCTTC	CASSSETGVDGYTF
TRBV5-1	.	.	TRBJ1-1	TGCGCCAGCAGCAACCCAATGAACACTGAAGCTTTCTTT	CASSNPMNTEAFF
TRBV6-6	.	.	TRBJ2-5	TGTGCCAGCAAACCGGGGTCCCAAGAGACCCAGTACTTC	CASKPGSQETQYF
TRBV20-1	TRBD2	few	TRBJ2-3	TGCAGTGCTAGAGATCTCGGCGGGCGGGGGGGCACAGATACGCAGTATTTT	CSARDLGGRGGTDTQYF
TRBV7-2	TRBD1	many	TRBJ2-1	TGTGCCAGCAGCTTAGGGGGCCCGGGACAGGGGGCGAGTGAGCAGTTCTTC	CASSLGGPGQGASEQFF
TRBV6-5	TRBD2	few	TRBJ2-1	TGTGCCAGCAGCGAACTCGTCGGGACTAGCGGGGGGGAAGTGCAGTTCTTC	CASSELVGTSGGEVQFF
TRBV6-2/TRBV6-3	.	few	TRBJ2-2	TGTGCCAGTAACCTACCCACCGGGGAGCTGTTTTTT	CASNLPTGELFF
TRBV5-1	.	.	TRBJ2-2	TGCGCCAGCAGCTTCACAGGCACCGGGGAGCTGTTTTTT	CASSFTGTGELFF
TRBV28	TRBD1	.	TRBJ1-2	TGTGCCAGCAGAACGGGACAGGGGGACTATGGCTACACCTTC	CASRTGQGDYGYTF
TRBV5-1	.	.	TRBJ2-3	TGCGCCAGCAGCCCTGGCCAGGTGGGGGCCACAGATACGCAGTATTTT	CASSPGQVGATDTQYF
TRBV15	.	many	TRBJ2-7	TGTGCCACCAGCAGAGAAAGACCCCACGAGCAGTACTTC	CATSRERPHEQYF
TRBV29-1	.	few	TRBJ1-6	TGCAGCGTCAAGGACAGCTTAACCGGGAATTCACCCCTCCACTTT	CSVKDSLTGNSPLHF
TRBV27	TRBD1	few	TRBJ1-2	TGTGCCACCTCCGACAGGGCCATCGGCTATGGCTACACCTTC	CATSDRAIGYGYTF
TRBV12-3/TRBV12-4	.	many	TRBJ2-4	TGTGCCAGCAGTTTGGGCCTCGAGTATAACATTCAGTACTTC	CASSLGLEYNIQYF